This is a list of T cell receptor beta chains from one sample in a study of human T cells and chemical hapten exposure. TCRdb fed the RACE reads into MiXCR, producing one record per CDR3 protein. Of roughly 250,000 distinct CDR3 sequences listed, 7% to 10% were seen once; the top ten hold around 2.5%. The specimen was whole blood, collected in connection with sensitization to the hapten diphenylcyclopropenone (DPC). The receptors were gathered from a woman aged 40 to 55 with alopecia areata. Some clones in this sample may be carry-over from other donors' samples. CDR3s include the opening cysteine and the closing phenylalanine or tryptophan. Each record gives: CDR3 length, D gene, J gene, V gene, clone size, CDR3 protein, CDR3 DNA. The D gene is left open where the match is weak. Size is omitted from some rows. Given values are once, few, many or a class for expanded clones.

16 TRBD2 TRBJ2-5 TRBV5-1 once CASSPLGLAGIETQYF TGCGCCAGCAGCCCCCTTGGGCTAGCGGGAATTGAGACCCAGTACTTC
13 . TRBJ2-7 TRBV5-5 . CASSLEADYEQYF TGTGCCAGCAGCTTGGAGGCAGACTACGAGCAGTACTTC
14 . TRBJ1-4 TRBV4-3 . CASSQVRQALKLFF TGCGCCAGCAGCCAAGTTCGACAGGCGCTGAAACTGTTTTTT
19 TRBD2 TRBJ2-1 TRBV20-1 . CSARIWGSTSGRLGNEQFF TGCAGTGCCCGAATCTGGGGGAGCACTAGCGGGAGACTGGGAAATGAGCAGTTCTTC
15 TRBD1 TRBJ1-5 TRBV7-8 few CASSLGQGGGQPQHF TGTGCCAGCAGCCTAGGACAGGGCGGCGGTCAGCCCCAGCATTTT
16 TRBD1 TRBJ2-3 TRBV5-1 few CASSLVSGGETDTQYF TGCGCCAGCAGCTTGGTATCAGGGGGCGAAACAGATACGCAGTATTTT
15 . TRBJ2-5 TRBV29-1 many CSVEGELPSQETQYF TGCAGCGTTGAGGGGGAGCTACCCTCACAAGAGACCCAGTACTTC
12 . TRBJ2-1 TRBV4-3 many CASSRLTGEQFF TGCGCCAGCAGCCGACTCACAGGAGAGCAGTTCTTC
9 . TRBJ1-1 TRBV28 many CAPNTEAFF TGTGCCCCGAACACTGAAGCTTTCTTT
15 . TRBJ2-3 TRBV7-2 few CASSSGQRVTDTQYF TGTGCCAGCAGCTCAGGGCAACGGGTCACAGATACGCAGTATTTT
15 . TRBJ2-3 TRBV5-1 . CASSLVGRRADTQYF TGCGCCAGCAGCTTGGTGGGGAGAAGGGCAGATACGCAGTATTTT
12 . TRBJ1-2 TRBV28 few CASSFVTMGYTF TGTGCCAGCAGTTTTGTAACTATGGGCTACACCTTC
13 . TRBJ1-1 TRBV24-1 . CATSDPGSTEAFF TGTGCCACCAGTGATCCCGGGAGCACTGAAGCTTTCTTT